This T cell receptor beta chain comes out of a study of blood T cell repertoires in COVID-19. This clone was detected a few times. V shed 5 bases and J shed 7 bases, with 20 bases lying between them. CDR1 is SGHTA, CDR2 FQGTGA, per germline. The CDR3 totals 15 residues. Original data processing: Reference gene primers were amplified, and this amplification served to estimate nucleated cell counts. Measured with immunoSEQ multiplex PCR; TCRdb has only the in-frame clones, and not every one. That table supplies the V and J calls and clone size; D and trimming were determined from the DNA. The sample carries 150,000 or so clones, 65% to 90% recorded once.

This sequence was found in a woman aged 60 to 75 with COVID-19, enrolled during active disease. The specimen sequenced was peripheral blood. The genes are TRBV7-3 and TRBJ1-2; D is possibly TRBD1 (6 bases). CDR3 protein: CASSPGHSLKAGYTF. The CDR3 DNA reads as TGTGCCAGCAGCCCGGGACACTCTCTTAAGGCTGGCTACACCTTC.